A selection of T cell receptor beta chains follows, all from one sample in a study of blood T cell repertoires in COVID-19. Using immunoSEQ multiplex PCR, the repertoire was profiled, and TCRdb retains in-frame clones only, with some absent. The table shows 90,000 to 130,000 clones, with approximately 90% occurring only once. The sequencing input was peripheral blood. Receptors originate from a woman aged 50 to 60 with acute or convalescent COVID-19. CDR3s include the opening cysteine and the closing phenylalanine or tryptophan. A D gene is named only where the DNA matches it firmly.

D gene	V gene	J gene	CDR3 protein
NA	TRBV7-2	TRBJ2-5	CASSSWGGAGETQYF
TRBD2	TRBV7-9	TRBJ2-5	CASSRLADRKTQYF
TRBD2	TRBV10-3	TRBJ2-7	CAISRAGAGYEQYF
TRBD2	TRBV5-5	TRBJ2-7	CASSLKWREGAYEQYF
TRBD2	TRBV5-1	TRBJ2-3	CASSLGLATDTQYF
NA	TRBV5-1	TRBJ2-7	CASSTETVTIYEQYF
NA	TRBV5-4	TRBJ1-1	CASSLGQISEAFF
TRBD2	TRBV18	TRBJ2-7	CASSPGGAGRYEQYF
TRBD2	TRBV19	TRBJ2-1	CASSILAGGFGEQFF
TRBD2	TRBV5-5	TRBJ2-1	CASSLMSSGHQQFF